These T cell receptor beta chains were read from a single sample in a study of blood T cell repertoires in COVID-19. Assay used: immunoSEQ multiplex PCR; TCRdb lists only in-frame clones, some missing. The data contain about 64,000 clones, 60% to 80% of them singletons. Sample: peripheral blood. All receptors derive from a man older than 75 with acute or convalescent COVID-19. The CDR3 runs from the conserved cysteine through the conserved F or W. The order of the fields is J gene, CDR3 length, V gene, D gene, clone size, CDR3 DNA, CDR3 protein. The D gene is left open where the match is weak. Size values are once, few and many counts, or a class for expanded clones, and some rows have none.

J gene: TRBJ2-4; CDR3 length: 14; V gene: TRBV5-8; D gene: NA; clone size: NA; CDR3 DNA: TGTGCCAGCAGCTTAGGGCAGGGCAAAAACATTCAGTACTTC; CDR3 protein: CASSLGQGKNIQYF
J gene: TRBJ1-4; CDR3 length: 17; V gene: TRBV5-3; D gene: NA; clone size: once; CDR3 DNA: TGTGCCAGAAGCCCGGGACTCCAGGGCGTGAATGGTGAAAAACTGTTTTTT; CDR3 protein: CARSPGLQGVNGEKLFF
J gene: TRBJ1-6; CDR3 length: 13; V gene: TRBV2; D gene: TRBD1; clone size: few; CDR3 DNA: TGTGCCAGCAAGGGACAGGGGTATTCACCCCTCCACTTT; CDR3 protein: CASKGQGYSPLHF
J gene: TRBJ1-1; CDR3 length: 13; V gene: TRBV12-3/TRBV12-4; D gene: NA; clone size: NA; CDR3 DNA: TGTGCCAGCGGGGGGGTAGGGAACACTGAAGCTTTCTTT; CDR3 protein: CASGGVGNTEAFF
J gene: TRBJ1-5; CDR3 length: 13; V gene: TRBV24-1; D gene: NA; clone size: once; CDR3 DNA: TGTGCCACCAGTGATTCAGGCAATCAGCCCCAGCATTTT; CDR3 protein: CATSDSGNQPQHF
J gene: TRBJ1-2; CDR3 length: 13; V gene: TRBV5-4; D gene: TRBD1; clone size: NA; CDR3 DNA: TGTGCCAGCAACCCTGAGGGACAGGGGGTCTACACCTTC; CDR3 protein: CASNPEGQGVYTF
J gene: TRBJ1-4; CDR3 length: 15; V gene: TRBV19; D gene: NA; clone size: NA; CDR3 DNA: TGTGCCAGTAGTATAAGGGGGACCCCCAATGAAAAACTGTTTTTT; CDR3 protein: CASSIRGTPNEKLFF
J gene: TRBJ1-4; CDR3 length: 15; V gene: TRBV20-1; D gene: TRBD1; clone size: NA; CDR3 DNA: TGCAGTGCAAGTAGAGGGGGCGCCGATAATGAAAAACTGTTTTTT; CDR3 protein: CSASRGGADNEKLFF
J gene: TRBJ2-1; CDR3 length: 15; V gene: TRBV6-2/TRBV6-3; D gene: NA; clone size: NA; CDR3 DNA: TGTGCCAGCAGTTACAACAGCGGGTACTACAATGAGCAGTTCTTC; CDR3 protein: CASSYNSGYYNEQFF
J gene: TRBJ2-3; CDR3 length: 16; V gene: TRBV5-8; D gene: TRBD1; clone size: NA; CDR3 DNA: TGTGCCAGCAGCTTGGAGGGGACAGGAATCACAGATACGCAGTATTTT; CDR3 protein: CASSLEGTGITDTQYF
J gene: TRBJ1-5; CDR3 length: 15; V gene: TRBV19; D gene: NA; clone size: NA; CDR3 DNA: TGTGCCAGCCTCCCGGGGGGCAAGAGCAATCAGCCCCAGCATTTT; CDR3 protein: CASLPGGKSNQPQHF
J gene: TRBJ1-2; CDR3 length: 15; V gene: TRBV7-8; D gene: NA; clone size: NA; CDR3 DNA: TGTGCCAGCAGCTTTCTCCCCGGCGGGAACTATGGCTACACCTTC; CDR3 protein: CASSFLPGGNYGYTF
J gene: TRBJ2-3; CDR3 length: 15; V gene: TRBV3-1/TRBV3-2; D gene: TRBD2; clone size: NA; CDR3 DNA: TGTGCCAGCAGCCAAGGACTAGCGGGAAGAGATACGCAGTATTTT; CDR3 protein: CASSQGLAGRDTQYF
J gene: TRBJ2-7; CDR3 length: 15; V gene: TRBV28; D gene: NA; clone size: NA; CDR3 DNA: TGTGCCAGCAGTTTAGAGGGAGCGGGCGGCCACGAGCAGTACTTC; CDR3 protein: CASSLEGAGGHEQYF
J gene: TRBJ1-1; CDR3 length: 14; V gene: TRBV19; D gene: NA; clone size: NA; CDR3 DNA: TGTGCCAGTAGTATTAAGGGGCTCGGCACTGAAGCTTTCTTT; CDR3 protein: CASSIKGLGTEAFF
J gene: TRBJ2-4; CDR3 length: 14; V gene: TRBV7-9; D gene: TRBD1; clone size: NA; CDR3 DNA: TGTGCCAGCAGCCCGACAGGGCCTAGGGACATTCAGTACTTC; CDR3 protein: CASSPTGPRDIQYF
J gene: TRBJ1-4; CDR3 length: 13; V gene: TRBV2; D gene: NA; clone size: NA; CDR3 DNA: TGTGCCAGCAGTGGGCAGAGGGATGAAAAACTGTTTTTT; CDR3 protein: CASSGQRDEKLFF
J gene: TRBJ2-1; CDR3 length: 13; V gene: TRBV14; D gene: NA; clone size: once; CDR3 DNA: TGTGCCAGCAGCCAAGGACTTCACAATGAGCAGTTCTTC; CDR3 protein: CASSQGLHNEQFF
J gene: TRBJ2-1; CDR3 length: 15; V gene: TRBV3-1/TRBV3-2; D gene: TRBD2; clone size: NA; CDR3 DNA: TGTGCCAGCAGCCAAGTTCCCGGGAGGGGCAATGAGCAGTTCTTC; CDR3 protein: CASSQVPGRGNEQFF
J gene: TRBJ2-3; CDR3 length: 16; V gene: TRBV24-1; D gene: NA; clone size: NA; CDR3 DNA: TGTGCCACCAGTGATTCAGTCGGAGGAATCACAGATACGCAGTATTTT; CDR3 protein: CATSDSVGGITDTQYF
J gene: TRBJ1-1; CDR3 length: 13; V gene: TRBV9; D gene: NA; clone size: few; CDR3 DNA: TGTGCCAGCAGCGTTACAGGGAACACTGAAGCTTTCTTT; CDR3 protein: CASSVTGNTEAFF
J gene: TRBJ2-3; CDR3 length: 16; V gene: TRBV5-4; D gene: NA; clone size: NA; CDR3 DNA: TGTGCCAGCAGCAGACCAGGGGGAGGTAGCACAGATACGCAGTATTTT; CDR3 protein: CASSRPGGGSTDTQYF
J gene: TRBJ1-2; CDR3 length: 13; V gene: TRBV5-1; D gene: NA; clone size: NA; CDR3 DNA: TGCGCCAGCAGCTATGGGAGCGGTTCCGGCTACACCTTC; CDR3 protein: CASSYGSGSGYTF
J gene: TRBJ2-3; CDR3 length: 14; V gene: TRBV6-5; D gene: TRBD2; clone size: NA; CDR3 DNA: TGTGCCAGCAGGACGGGGGGGCCGACAGATACGCAGTATTTT; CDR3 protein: CASRTGGPTDTQYF
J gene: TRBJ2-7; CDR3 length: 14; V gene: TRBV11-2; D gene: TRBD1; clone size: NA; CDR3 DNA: TGTGCCAGCACCCAGGGACAGGGAGAAGGCGAGCAGTACTTC; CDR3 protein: CASTQGQGEGEQYF
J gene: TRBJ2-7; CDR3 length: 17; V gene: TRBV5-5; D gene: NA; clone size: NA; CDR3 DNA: TGTGCCAGCAGCTTTCCACCGGGAGATCAACTACTAAGCGAGCAGTACTTC; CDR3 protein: CASSFPPGDQLLSEQYF